This TCR beta chain was found in a study of blood T cell repertoires in COVID-19. Overall study context: COVID-19 samples, acute and convalescent, were from the United States, Italy and Spain. Sources were T cells, B-cell-depleted T cells, or PBMCs; the material itself was cDNA or gDNA.

Original analysis: Reference gene primer amplification gave estimated nucleated cell counts. Only in-frame clones appear in the TCRdb table, and some are missing; sequencing was by immunoSEQ multiplex PCR. V and J calls and clone size come straight from that table; D and trimming were deduced from the DNA. The table includes 90,000 or so clones, about 90% detected once. Germline V gives CDR1 SGDLS, CDR2 YYNGEE. V lost 4 bases, J lost 0 bases, and 14 bases lay in between. The CDR3 sequence is 16 residues long. The sequence derives from a human donor in a cohort sampled during active COVID-19. V gene TRBV9 combines with J gene TRBJ1-3; no firm D call. Sequenced input: peripheral blood. CDR3 DNA: TGTGCCAGCAGCCCGAACTGGAGCGGCTCTGGAAACACCATATATTTT. This translates into CASSPNWSGSGNTIYF.